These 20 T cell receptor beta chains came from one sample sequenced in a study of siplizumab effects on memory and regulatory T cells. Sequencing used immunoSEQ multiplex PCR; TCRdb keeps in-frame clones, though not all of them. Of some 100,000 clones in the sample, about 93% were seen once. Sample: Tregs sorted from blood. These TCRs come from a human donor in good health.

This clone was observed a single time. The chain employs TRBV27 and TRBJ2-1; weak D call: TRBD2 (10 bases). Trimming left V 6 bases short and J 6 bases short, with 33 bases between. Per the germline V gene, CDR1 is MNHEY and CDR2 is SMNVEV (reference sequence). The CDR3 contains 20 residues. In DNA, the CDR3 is TGTGCCAGCAGCATCGTGGGACAGGGCTTTCTAGCGGGAGTATTCAATGAGCAGTTCTTC. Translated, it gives CASSIVGQGFLAGVFNEQFF.

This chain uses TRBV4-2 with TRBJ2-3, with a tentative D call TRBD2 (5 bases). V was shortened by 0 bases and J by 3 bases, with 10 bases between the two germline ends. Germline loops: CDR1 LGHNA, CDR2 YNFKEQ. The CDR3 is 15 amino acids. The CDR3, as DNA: TGTGCCAGCAGCCAAGATCGGCGGGTGACAGATACGCAGTATTTT. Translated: CASSQDRRVTDTQYF.

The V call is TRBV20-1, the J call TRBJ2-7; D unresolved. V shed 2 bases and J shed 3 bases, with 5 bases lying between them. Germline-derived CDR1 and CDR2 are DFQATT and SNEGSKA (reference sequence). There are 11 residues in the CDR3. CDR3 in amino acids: CSARMSYEQYF. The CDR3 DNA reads TGCAGTGCTAGAATGAGCTACGAGCAGTACTTC.

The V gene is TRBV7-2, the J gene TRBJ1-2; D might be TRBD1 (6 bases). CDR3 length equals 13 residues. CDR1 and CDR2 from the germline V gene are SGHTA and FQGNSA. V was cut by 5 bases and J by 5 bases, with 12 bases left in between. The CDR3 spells CASSLQRGYGYTF. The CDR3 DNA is TGTGCCAGCAGCCTACAGAGGGGGTATGGCTACACCTTC.

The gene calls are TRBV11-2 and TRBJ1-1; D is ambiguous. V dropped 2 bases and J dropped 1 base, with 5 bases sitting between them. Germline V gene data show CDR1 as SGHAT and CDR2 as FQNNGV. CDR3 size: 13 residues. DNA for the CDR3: TGTGCCAGCAGCTTATATCCGAACACTGAAGCTTTCTTT. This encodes CASSLYPNTEAFF.

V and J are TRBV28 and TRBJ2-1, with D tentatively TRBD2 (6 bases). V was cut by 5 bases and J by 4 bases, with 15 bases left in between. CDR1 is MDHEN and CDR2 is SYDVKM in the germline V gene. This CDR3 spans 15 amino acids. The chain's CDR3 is CASSTRRVSYNEQFF. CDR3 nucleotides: TGTGCCAGCAGTACTAGGAGGGTGTCGTACAATGAGCAGTTCTTC.

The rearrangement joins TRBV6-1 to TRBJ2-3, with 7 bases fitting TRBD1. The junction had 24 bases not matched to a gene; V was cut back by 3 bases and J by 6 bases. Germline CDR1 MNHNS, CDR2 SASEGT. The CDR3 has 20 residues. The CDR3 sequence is CASSDFRILNKQGSRDTQYF. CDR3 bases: TGTGCCAGCAGTGATTTTAGAATCCTCAATAAACAGGGGTCGAGGGATACGCAGTATTTT.

CDR3 in DNA: TGTGCCAGCAGCTTGCAGCGGGGTCGGGACGCCAAAAACATTCAGTACTTC. Its protein is CASSLQRGRDAKNIQYF. The J gene is TRBJ2-4, the V gene TRBV5-4; 7 bases line up with TRBD2. The germline V gene encodes CDR1 SGHNT and CDR2 YYREEE (reference sequence). Trimming took 1 base from V and 1 from J; bases not matched to a gene: 8. The CDR3 is made up of 17 amino acids.

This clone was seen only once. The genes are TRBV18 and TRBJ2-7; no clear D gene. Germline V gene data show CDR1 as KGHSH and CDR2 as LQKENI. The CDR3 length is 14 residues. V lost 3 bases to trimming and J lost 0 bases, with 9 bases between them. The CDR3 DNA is TGTGCCAGCTCACCCTTAGGAAGCTCCTACGAGCAGTACTTC. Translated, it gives CASSPLGSSYEQYF.

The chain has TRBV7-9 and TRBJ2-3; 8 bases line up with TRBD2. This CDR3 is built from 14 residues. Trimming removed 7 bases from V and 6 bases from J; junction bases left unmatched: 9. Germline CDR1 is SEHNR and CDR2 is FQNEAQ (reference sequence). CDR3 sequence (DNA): TGTGCCAGCACCGGAATTCCGGGAGGGGATACGCAGTATTTT. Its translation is CASTGIPGGDTQYF.

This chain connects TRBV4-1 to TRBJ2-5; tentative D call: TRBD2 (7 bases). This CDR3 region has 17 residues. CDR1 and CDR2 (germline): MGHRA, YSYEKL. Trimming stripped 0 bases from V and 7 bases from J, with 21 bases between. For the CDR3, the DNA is TGCGCCAGCAGCCAAGATTCGGGGGGCGCAAGTCAGGGGACCCAGTACTTC. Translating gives CASSQDSGGASQGTQYF.

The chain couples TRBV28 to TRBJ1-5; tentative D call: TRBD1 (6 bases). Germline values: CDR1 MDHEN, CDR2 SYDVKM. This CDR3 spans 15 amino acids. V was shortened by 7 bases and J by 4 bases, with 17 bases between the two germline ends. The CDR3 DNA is TGTGCCAGCAACGGACAGCACCTTTTAAATCAGCCCCAGCATTTT. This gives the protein CASNGQHLLNQPQHF.

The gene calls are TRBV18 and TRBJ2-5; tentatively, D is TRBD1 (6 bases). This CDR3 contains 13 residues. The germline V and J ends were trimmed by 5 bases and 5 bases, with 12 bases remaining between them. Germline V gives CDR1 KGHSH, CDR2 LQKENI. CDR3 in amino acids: CASSTQGGETQYF. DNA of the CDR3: TGTGCCAGCTCAACACAGGGTGGCGAGACCCAGTACTTC.

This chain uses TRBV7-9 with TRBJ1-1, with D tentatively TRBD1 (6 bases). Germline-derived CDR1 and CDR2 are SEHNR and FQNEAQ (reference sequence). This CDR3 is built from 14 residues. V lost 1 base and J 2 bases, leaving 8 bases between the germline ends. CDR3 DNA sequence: TGTGCCAGCAGCTTAGGACAGGCAAACACTGAAGCTTTCTTT. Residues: CASSLGQANTEAFF.

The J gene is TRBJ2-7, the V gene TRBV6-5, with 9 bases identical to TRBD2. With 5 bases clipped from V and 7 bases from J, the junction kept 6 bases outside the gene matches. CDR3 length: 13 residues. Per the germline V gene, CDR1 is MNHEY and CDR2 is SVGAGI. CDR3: CASSTWLAGEQYF. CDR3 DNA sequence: TGTGCCAGCAGTACCTGGCTAGCGGGAGAGCAGTACTTC.

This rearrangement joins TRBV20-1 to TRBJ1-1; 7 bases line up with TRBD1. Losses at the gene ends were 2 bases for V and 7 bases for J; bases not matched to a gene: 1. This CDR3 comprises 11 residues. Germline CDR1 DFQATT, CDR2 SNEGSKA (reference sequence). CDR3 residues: CSARWDSEAFF. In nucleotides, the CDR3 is TGCAGTGCTAGATGGGACAGTGAAGCTTTCTTT.

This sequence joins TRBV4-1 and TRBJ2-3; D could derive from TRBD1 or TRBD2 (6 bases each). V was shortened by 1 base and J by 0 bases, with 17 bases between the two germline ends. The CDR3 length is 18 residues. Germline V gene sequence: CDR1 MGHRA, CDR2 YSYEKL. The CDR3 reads CASSQGAGTDSSTDTQYF. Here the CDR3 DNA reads TGCGCCAGCAGCCAAGGGGCGGGGACGGACAGCAGCACAGATACGCAGTATTTT.

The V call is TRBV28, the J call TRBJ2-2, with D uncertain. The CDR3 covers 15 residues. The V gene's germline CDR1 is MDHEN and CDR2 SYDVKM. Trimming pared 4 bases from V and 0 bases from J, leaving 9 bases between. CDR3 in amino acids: CASSSSVSNTGELFF. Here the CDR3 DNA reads TGTGCCAGCAGTTCAAGCGTATCGAACACCGGGGAGCTGTTTTTT. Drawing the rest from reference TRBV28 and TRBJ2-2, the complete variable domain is DVKVTQSSRYLVKRTGEKVFLECVQDMDHENMFWYRQDPGLGLRLIYFSYDVKMKEKGDIPEGYSVSREKKERFSLILESASTNQTSMYLCASSSSVSNTGELFFGEGSRLTVL.

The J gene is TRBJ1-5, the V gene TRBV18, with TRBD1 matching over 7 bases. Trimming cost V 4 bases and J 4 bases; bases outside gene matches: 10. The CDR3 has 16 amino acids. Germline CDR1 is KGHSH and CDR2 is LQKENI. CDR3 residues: CASSQVPGQSNQPQHF. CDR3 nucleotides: TGTGCCAGCTCACAGGTACCGGGACAGAGTAATCAGCCCCAGCATTTT. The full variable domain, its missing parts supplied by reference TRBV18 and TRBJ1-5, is NAGVMQNPRHLVRRRGQEARLRCSPMKGHSHVYWYRQLPEEGLKFMVYLQKENIIDESGMPKERFSAEFPKEGPSILRIQQVVRGDSAAYFCASSQVPGQSNQPQHFGDGTRLSIL.

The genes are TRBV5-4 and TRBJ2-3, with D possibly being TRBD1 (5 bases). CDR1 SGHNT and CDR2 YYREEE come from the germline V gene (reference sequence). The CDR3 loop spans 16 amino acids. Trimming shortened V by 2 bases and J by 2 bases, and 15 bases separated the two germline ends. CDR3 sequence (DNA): TGTGCCAGCAGCTTAAAACAGGAGACTTACACAGATACGCAGTATTTT. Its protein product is CASSLKQETYTDTQYF.